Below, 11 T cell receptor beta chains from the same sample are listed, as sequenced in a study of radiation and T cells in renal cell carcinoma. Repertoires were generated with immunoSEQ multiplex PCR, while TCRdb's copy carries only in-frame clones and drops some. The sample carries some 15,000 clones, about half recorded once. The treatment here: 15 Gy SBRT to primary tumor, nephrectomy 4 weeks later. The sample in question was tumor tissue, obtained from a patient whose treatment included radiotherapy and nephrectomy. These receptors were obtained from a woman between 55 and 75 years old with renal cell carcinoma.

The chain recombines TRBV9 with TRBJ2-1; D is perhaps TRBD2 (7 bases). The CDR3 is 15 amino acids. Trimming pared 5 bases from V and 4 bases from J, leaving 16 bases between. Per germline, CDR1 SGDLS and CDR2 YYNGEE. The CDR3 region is CASSRGGGAYNEQFF. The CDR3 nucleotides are TGTGCCAGCAGTAGAGGCGGGGGCGCTTACAATGAGCAGTTCTTC.

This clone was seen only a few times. This CDR3 reads CASSPRRGDEAFF. In DNA form, the CDR3 reads TGTGCCAGCAGTCCAAGGCGGGGCGATGAAGCTTTCTTT. This chain links TRBV6-4 with TRBJ1-1; possibly TRBD1 for D (5 bases). This CDR3 region has 13 residues. Trimming removed 5 bases from V and 7 bases from J, with 14 bases in between. The germline CDR1 and CDR2 sequences are MRHNA and SNTAGT.

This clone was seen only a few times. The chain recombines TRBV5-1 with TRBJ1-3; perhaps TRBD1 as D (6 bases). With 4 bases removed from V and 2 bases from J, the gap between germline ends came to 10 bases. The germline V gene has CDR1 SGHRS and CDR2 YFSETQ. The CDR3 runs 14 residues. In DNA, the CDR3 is TGCGCCAGCAGCAAAGGGGGGCCTGGAAACACCATATATTTT. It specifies CASSKGGPGNTIYF.

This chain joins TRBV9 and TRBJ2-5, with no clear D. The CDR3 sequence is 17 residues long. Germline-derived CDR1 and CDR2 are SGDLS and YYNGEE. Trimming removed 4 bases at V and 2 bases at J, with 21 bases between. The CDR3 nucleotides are TGTGCCAGCAGCCCGAGAACTGGGCAGAAACTACAAGAGACCCAGTACTTC. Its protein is CASSPRTGQKLQETQYF.

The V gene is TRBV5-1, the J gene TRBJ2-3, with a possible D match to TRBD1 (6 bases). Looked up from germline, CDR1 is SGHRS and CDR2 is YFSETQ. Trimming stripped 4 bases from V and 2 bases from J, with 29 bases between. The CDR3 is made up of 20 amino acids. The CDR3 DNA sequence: TGCGCCAGCAGCAGACCGGGACACCCTTCACACTCTATTTACACAGATACGCAGTATTTT. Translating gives CASSRPGHPSHSIYTDTQYF.

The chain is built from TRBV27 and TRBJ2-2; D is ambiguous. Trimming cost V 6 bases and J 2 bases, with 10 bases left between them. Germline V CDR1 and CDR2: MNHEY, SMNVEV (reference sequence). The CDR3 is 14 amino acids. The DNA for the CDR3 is TGTGCCAGCAGGGTTGAGATAAACACCGGGGAGCTGTTTTTT. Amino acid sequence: CASRVEINTGELFF.

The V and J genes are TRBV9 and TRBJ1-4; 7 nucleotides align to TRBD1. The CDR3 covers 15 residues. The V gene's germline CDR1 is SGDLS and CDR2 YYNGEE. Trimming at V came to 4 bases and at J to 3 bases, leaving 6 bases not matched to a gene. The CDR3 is CASSIRGQANEKLFF. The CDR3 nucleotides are TGTGCCAGCAGCATAAGGGGGCAGGCTAATGAAAAACTGTTTTTT.

DNA for the CDR3: TGTGCCAGCAGCGTAGTCCCGGGGGGCTCCTACAATGAGCAGTTCTTC. It yields the protein CASSVVPGGSYNEQFF. This sequence joins TRBV9 and TRBJ2-1; 7 nucleotides align to TRBD2. V lost 0 bases and J lost 0; bases outside the gene matches: 3. Germline V gene lookup returns CDR1 SGDLS and CDR2 YYNGEE. This CDR3 has 16 amino acids. Supplemented by reference TRBV9 and TRBJ2-1, the full variable domain reads DSGVTQTPKHLITATGQRVTLRCSPRSGDLSVYWYQQSLDQGLQFLIQYYNGEERAKGNILERFSAQQFPDLHSELNLSSLELGDSALYFCASSVVPGGSYNEQFFGPGTRLTVL.

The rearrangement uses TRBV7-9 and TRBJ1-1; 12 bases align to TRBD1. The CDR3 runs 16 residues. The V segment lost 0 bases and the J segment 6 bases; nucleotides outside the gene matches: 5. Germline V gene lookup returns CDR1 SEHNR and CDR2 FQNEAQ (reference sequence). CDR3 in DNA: TGTGCCAGCAGCTTAGCCTCCGGGACAGGGGGCTCTGAAGCTTTCTTT. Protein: CASSLASGTGGSEAFF.

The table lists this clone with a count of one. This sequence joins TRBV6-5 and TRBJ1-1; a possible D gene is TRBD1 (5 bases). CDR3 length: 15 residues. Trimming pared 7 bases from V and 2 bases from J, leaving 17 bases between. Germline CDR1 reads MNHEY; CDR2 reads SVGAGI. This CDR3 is CASTPSFGHNTEAFF. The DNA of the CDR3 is TGTGCCAGCACCCCGAGCTTTGGACATAACACTGAAGCTTTCTTT.

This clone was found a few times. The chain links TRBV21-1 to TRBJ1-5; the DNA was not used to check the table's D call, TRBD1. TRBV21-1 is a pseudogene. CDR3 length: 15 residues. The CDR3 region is CASSKVGQGDQPQHF. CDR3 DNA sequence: TGTGCCAGCAGCAAAGTAGGGCAGGGGGATCAGCCCCAGCATTTT.